This T cell receptor beta chain was observed in a study of cytomegalovirus exposure and HLA in healthy donors. Comments on this clone: Its antigen is unidentified. This specimen includes other DNA sequences encoding the same CDR3.

The PCR was carried out with 60 Vbeta primers and 13 Jbeta primers. In the original analysis: Tens of millions of unique TCR beta chains, roughly 11 million shared, were counted in a later analysis. The protocol was immunoSEQ multiplex PCR, while the TCRdb copy is restricted to in-frame clones and leaves out a portion. The D gene and trimming were derived from the DNA, and the V and J assignments and clone size from that table. This table holds roughly 150,000 clones, around 83% found once. The V gene's germline CDR1 is DFQATT and CDR2 SNEGSKA (reference sequence). CDR3 length: 11 residues. V gave up 1 base and J gave up 6 bases, with 7 bases separating them. Findings and caveats of the study: Segments of the TCR beta V type were, in most cases, productive about 87% or about 30% of the time in an earlier analysis. Some V segments could not be told apart, so they were left out, TRBV6-2 and TRBV6-3 among them. Reported results showed that the classifier diagnosed cytomegalovirus status with high specificity and sensitivity.

The sequencing input was PBMCs. The TCR originated in a man aged 50-60 years in good health and CMV-seropositive. The rearrangement links TRBV20-1 to TRBJ2-7; the D is unclear. The DNA for the CDR3 is TGCAGTGCTAGAGGATCAGGCGAGCAGTACTTC. This encodes CSARGSGEQYF.